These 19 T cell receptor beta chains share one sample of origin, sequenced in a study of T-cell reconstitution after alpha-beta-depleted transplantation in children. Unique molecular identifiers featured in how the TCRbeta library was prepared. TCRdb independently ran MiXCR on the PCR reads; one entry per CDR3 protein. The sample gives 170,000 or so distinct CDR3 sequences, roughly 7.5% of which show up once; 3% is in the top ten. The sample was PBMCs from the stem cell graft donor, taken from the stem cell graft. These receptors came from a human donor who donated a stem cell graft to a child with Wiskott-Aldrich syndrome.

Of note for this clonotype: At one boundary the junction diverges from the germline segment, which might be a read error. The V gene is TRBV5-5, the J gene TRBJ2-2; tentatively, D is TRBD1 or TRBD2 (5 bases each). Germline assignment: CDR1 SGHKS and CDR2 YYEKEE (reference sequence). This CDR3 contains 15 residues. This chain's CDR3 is CAGSFTGPNTGELFF. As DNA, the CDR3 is TGTGCCGGCAGCTTCACGGGGCCGAACACCGGGGAGCTGTTTTTT. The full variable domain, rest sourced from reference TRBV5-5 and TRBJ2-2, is DAGVTQSPTHLIKTRGQQVTLRCSPISGHKSVSWYQQVLGQGPQFIFQYYEKEERGRGNFPDRFSARQFPNYSSELNVNALLLGDSALYLCAGSFTGPNTGELFFGEGSRLTVL.

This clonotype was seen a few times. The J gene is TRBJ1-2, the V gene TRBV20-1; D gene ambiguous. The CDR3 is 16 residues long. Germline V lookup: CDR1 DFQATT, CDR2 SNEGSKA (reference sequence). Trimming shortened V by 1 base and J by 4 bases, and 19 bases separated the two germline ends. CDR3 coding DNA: TGCAGTGCTAGAGGGATCCGGGGATCCCCTCCCTATGGCTACACCTTC. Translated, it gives CSARGIRGSPPYGYTF.

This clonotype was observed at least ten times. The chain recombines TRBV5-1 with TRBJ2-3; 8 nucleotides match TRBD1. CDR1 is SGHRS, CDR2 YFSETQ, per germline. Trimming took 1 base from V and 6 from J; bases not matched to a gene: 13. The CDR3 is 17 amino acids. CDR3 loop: CASSLFPDRVSTDTQYF. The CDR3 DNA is TGCGCCAGCAGCTTGTTTCCGGACAGGGTTTCGACGGATACGCAGTATTTT. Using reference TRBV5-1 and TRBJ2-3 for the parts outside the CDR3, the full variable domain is KAGVTQTPRYLIKTRGQQVTLSCSPISGHRSVSWYQQTPGQGLQFLFEYFSETQRNKGNFPGRFSGRQFSNSRSEMNVSTLELGDSALYLCASSLFPDRVSTDTQYFGPGTRLTVL.

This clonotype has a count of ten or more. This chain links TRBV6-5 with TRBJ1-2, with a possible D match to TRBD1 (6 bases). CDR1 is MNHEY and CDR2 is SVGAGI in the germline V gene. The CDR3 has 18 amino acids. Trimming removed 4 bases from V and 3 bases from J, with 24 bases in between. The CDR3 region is CASSWDNTGFRGDYGYTF. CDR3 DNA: TGTGCCAGCAGTTGGGACAATACAGGGTTCCGAGGAGACTATGGCTACACCTTC.

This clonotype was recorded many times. In DNA form, the CDR3 reads TGTGCCAGCAGCGTACCGGGACAGGAGTCCTACGAGCAGTACTTC. Its protein is CASSVPGQESYEQYF. The rearrangement uses TRBV9 and TRBJ2-7, with 8 bases identical to TRBD1. V was pared by 1 base and J by 1 base, with 4 bases of the junction left unmatched. Germline CDR1 and CDR2: SGDLS and YYNGEE. This CDR3 contains 15 residues.

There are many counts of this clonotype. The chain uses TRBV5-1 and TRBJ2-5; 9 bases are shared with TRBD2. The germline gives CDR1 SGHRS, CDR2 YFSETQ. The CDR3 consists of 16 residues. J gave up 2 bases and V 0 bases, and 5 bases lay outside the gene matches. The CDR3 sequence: CASSLERLAGQETQYF. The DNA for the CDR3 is TGCGCCAGCAGCTTGGAAAGGCTAGCGGGACAAGAGACCCAGTACTTC.

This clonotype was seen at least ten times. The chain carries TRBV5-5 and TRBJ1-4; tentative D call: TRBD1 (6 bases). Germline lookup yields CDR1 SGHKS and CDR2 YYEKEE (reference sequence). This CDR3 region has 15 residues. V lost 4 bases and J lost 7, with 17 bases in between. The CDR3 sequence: CASSRIQGLVEKLFF. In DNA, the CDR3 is TGTGCCAGCAGCCGAATACAGGGTCTCGTTGAAAAACTGTTTTTT. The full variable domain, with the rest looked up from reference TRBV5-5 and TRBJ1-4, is DAGVTQSPTHLIKTRGQQVTLRCSPISGHKSVSWYQQVLGQGPQFIFQYYEKEERGRGNFPDRFSARQFPNYSSELNVNALLLGDSALYLCASSRIQGLVEKLFFGSGTQLSVL.

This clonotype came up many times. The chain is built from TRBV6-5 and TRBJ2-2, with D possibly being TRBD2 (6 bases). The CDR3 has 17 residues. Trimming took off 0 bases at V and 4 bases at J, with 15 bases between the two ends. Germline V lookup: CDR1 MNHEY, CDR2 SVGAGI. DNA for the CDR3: TGTGCCAGCAGTTACTCGAGAGGCGGGGCGGCCACCGGGGAGCTGTTTTTT. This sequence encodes CASSYSRGGAATGELFF.

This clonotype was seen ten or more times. The CDR3 sequence: CARILSSYNEQFF. CDR3 in DNA: TGTGCCAGGATATTGAGCTCCTACAATGAGCAGTTCTTC. The chain employs TRBV27 and TRBJ2-1; D gene uncertain. Deletions cut 9 bases from V and 0 bases from J, with 9 bases between. The CDR3 length is 13 residues. The germline gives CDR1 MNHEY, CDR2 SMNVEV (reference sequence).

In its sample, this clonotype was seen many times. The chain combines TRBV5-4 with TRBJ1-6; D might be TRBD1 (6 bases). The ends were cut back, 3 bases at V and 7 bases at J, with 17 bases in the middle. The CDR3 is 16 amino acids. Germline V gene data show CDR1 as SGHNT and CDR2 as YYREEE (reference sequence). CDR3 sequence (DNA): TGTGCCAGCAGCTCTCTGACTACAGGGAGGAATTCACCCCTCCACTTT. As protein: CASSSLTTGRNSPLHF. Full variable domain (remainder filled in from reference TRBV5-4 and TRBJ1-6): ETGVTQSPTHLIKTRGQQVTLRCSSQSGHNTVSWYQQALGQGPQFIFQYYREEENGRGNFPPRFSGLQFPNYSSELNVNALELDDSALYLCASSSLTTGRNSPLHFGNGTRLTVT.

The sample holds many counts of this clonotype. The CDR3 loop reads CSVEPLAKNIQYF. The CDR3 coding sequence is TGCAGCGTTGAACCCCTAGCCAAAAACATTCAGTACTTC. The J gene is TRBJ2-4, the V gene TRBV29-1; D remains unclear. The germline gives CDR1 SQVTM, CDR2 ANQGSEA. This CDR3 has 13 amino acids. V was cut by 2 bases and J by 0 bases, with 5 bases left in between.

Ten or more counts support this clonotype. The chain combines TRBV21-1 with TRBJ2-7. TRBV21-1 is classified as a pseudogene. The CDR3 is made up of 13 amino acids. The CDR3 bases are TGTGCCAGCACCCAGATGGGTTGGCTAGAGCAGTACTTC. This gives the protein CASTQMGWLEQYF.

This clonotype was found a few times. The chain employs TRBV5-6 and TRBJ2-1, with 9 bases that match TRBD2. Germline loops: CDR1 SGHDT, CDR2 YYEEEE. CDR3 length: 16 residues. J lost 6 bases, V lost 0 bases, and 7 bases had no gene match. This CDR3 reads CASSLAAAGGFNEQFF. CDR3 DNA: TGTGCCAGCAGCTTGGCCGCGGCGGGAGGGTTCAATGAGCAGTTCTTC.

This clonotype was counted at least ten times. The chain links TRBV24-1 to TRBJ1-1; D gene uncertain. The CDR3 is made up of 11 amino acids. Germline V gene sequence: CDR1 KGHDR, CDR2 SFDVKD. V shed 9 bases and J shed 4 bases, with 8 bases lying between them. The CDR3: CATASGTEAFF. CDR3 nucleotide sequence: TGTGCCACCGCATCTGGCACTGAAGCTTTCTTT.

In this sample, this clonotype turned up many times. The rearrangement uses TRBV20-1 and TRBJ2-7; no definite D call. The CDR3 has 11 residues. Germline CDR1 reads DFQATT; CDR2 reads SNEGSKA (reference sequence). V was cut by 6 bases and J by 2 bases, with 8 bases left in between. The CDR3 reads CSAAGTYEQYF. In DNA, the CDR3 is TGCAGTGCAGCAGGTACCTACGAGCAGTACTTC.

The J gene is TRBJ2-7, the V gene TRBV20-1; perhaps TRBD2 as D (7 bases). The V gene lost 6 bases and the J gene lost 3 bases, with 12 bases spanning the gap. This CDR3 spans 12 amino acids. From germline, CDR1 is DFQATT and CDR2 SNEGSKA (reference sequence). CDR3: CSAGGGSYEQYF. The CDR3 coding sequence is TGCAGTGCCGGGGGCGGGAGCTACGAGCAGTACTTC.

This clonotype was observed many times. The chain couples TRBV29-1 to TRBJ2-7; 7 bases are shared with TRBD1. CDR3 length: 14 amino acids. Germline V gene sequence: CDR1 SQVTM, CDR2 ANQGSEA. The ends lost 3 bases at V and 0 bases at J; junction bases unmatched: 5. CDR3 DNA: TGCAGCGTTGATCACCGGGACAGCTCCTACGAGCAGTACTTC. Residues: CSVDHRDSSYEQYF.

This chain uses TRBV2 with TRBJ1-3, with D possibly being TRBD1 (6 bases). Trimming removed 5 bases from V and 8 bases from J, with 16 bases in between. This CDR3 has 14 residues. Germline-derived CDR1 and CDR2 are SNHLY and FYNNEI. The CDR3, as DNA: TGTGCCAGCAGTACACAGGGACGGGGGGACACCATATATTTT. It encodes CASSTQGRGDTIYF.

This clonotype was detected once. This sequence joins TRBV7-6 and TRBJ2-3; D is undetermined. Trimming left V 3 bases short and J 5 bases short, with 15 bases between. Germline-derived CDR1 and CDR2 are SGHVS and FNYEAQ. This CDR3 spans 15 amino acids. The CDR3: CASSLSPERGDTQYF. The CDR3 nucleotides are TGTGCCAGCAGCTTGAGCCCCGAACGAGGAGATACGCAGTATTTT.